This section outlines one T cell receptor beta chain sequence together with its context. These data are taken from a study of blood T cell repertoires in COVID-19. On the study more broadly: PBMCs, B-cell-depleted T cells, or T cells were the source of the cDNA or gDNA that made up the material.

Germline V gene data show CDR1 as GTSNPN and CDR2 as SVGIG (reference sequence). The CDR3 has 19 residues. The V end was cut by 0 bases, the J end by 1 base, with 23 bases between. In the original processing: Amplification of reference gene primers provided the estimated nucleated cell counts. Libraries were prepared by immunoSEQ multiplex PCR; TCRdb keeps only in-frame clonotypes and omits some of them. D and trimming come from the DNA, and the V and J calls and clone size come from that table. The data hold some 87,000 clones, with around 83% observed a single time. Specimen: peripheral blood. This clonotype was obtained from an elderly man with active or convalescent COVID-19. The chain uses TRBV30 and TRBJ2-3; a possible D gene is TRBD1 (6 bases). This CDR3 is CAWSVPFKIEQGRTDTQYF. The CDR3 DNA reads as TGTGCCTGGAGTGTACCCTTTAAAATAGAACAGGGTCGCACAGATACGCAGTATTTT.